These 2 T cell receptor beta chains originate from one sample sequenced in a study of control samples from healthy donors and cancer patients. TCRdb keeps only in-frame clones here, not all; method: immunoSEQ multiplex PCR. The sample lists around 130,000 clones, less than 95% occurring once. The sequenced sample was blood. These receptors came from a man in his late teens or twenties in good health.

This sequence joins TRBV11-2 and TRBJ2-3; 11 nucleotides align to TRBD2. The J segment lost 3 bases and the V segment lost 2 bases, leaving 4 bases of the junction unmatched. The germline CDR1 and CDR2 sequences are SGHAT and FQNNGV. The CDR3 length is 16 residues. The DNA of the CDR3 is TGTGCCAGCAGCTTAAAACTAGCGGGGGATACAGATACGCAGTATTTT. It codes for CASSLKLAGDTDTQYF.

CDR3 in amino acids: CASAGGHLNNQPQHF. DNA of the CDR3: TGTGCTAGTGCCGGGGGACATCTTAACAATCAGCCCCAGCATTTT. V gene TRBV12-5 combines with J gene TRBJ1-5, with D possibly TRBD1 on 6 matching bases. V shed 7 bases and J shed 3 bases, with 16 bases lying between them. The CDR3 loop spans 15 amino acids. CDR1 LGHNT and CDR2 FRNRAP come from the germline V gene.